This TCR beta chain was recovered during a study of blood T cell repertoires in COVID-19. This CDR3 has 16 residues. V was shortened by 0 bases and J by 3 bases, with 13 bases between the two germline ends. Germline lookup yields CDR1 SGDLS and CDR2 YYNGEE. Only in-frame clones appear in the TCRdb table, and some are missing; sequencing was by immunoSEQ multiplex PCR. This table holds 81,000 or so clones, more than 70% found once. As for this clone: This specimen includes other DNA sequences encoding the same CDR3.

This chain connects TRBV9 to TRBJ1-5; possible D gene TRBD1, 6 bases. Material for sequencing was peripheral blood. The sequence derives from a man aged 50 or older with active COVID-19. DNA for the CDR3: TGTGCCAGCAGCGTAGCGGGGAAGGGGGTCAATCAGCCCCAGCATTTT. The encoded protein is CASSVAGKGVNQPQHF.